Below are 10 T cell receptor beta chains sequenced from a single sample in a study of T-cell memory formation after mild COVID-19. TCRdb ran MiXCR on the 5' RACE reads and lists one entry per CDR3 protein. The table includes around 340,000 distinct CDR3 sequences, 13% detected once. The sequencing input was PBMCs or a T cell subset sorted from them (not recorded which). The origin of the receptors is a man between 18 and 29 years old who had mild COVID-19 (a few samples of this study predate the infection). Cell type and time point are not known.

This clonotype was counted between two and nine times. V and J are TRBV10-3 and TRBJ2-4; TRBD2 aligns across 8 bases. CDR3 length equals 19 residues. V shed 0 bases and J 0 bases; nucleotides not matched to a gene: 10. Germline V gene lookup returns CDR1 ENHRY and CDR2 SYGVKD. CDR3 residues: CAISESGLSGILAKNIQYF. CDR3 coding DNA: TGTGCCATCAGTGAGTCGGGACTTAGCGGGATCCTAGCCAAAAACATTCAGTACTTC.

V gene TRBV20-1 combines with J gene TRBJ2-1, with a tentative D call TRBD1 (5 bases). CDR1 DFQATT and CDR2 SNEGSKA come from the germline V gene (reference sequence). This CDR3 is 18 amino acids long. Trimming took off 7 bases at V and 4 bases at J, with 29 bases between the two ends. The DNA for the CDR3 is TGCAGTGGGGCCTTCGGCAGGGCCCGTCCCTCCGGATACAATGAGCAGTTCTTC. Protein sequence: CSGAFGRARPSGYNEQFF.

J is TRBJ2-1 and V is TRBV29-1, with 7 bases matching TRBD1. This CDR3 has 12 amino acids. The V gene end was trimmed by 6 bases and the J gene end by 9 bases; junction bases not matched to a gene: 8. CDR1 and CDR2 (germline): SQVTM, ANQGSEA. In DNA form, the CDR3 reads TGCAGCGTGGTGACCGACAGGGTTGAGCAGTTCTTC. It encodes CSVVTDRVEQFF.

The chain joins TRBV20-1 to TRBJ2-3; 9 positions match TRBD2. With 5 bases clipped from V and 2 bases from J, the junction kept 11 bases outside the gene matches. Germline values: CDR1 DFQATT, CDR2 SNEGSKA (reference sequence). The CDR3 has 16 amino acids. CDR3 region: CSAPVRLAGFTDTQYF. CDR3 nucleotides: TGCAGTGCTCCCGTCCGTCTAGCGGGGTTCACAGATACGCAGTATTTT.

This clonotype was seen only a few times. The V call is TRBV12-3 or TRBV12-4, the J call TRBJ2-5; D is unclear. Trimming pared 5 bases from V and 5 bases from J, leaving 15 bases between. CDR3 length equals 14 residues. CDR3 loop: CASSPKAGAETQYF. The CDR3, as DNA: TGTGCCAGCAGTCCCAAGGCAGGTGCGGAGACCCAGTACTTC.

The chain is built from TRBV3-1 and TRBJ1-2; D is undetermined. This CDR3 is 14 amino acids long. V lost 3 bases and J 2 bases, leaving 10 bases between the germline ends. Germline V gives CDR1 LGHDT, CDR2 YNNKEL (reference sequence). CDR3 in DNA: TGTGCCAGCAGCCAGGCCCGATTAAACTATGGCTACACCTTC. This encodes CASSQARLNYGYTF. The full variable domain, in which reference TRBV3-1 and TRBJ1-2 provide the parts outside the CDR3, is DTAVSQTPKYLVTQMGNDKSIKCEQNLGHDTMYWYKQDSKKFLKIMFSYNNKELIINETVPNRFSPKSPDKAHLNLHINSLELGDSAVYFCASSQARLNYGYTFGSGTRLTVV.

The CDR3 DNA follows: TGCAGTGCTAGTGCAGGGGCCAGCACAGATACGCAGTATTTT. This codes for CSASAGASTDTQYF. This chain joins TRBV20-1 and TRBJ2-3; possible D gene TRBD1, 6 bases. V lost 3 bases and J 0 bases, leaving 10 bases between the germline ends. Per germline, CDR1 DFQATT and CDR2 SNEGSKA (reference sequence). This CDR3 has 14 amino acids.

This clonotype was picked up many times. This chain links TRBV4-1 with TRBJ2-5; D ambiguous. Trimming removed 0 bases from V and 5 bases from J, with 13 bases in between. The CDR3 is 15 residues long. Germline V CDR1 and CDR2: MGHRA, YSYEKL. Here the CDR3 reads CASSQDYDQSETQYF. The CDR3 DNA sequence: TGCGCCAGCAGCCAAGATTACGACCAGTCGGAGACCCAGTACTTC.

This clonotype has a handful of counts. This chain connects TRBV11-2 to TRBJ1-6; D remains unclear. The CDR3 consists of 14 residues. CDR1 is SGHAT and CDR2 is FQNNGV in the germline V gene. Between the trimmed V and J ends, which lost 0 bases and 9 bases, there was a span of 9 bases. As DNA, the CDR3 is TGTGCCAGCAGCTTAGAGCTGGGAAGTTCACCCCTCCACTTT. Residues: CASSLELGSSPLHF.

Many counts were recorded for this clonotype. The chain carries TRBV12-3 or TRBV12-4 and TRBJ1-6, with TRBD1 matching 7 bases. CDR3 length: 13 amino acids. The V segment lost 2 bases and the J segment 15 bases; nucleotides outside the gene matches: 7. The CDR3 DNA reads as TGTGCCAGCAGTTTAACAGGGGAAGCGGTCCTCCACTTT. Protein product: CASSLTGEAVLHF.